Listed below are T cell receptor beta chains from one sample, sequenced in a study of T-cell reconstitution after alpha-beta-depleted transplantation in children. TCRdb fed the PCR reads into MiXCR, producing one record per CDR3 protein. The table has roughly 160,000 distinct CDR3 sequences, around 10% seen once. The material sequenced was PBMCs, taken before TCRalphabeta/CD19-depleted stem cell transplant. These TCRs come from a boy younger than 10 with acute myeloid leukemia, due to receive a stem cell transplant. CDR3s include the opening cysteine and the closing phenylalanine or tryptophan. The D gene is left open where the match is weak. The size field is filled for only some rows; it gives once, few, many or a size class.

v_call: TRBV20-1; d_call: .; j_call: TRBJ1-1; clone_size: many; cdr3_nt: TGCAGTGCTAGAGCCGGGGGGGCCCTACGGAACACTGAAGCTTTCTTT; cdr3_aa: CSARAGGALRNTEAFF
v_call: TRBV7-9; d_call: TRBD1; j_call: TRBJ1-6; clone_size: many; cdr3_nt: TGTGCCAGCAGCACGGACAGGGGTCGGTCACCCCTCCACTTT; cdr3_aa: CASSTDRGRSPLHF
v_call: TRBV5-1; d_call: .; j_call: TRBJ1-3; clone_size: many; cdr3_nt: TGCGCCAGCAGCTTCGAAGGTGGAAACACCATATATTTT; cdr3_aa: CASSFEGGNTIYF
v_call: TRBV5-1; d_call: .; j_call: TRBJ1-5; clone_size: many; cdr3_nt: TGCGCCAGCAGCTTGGTGGGTTTGGGGGGCTATAGCAATCAGCCCCAGCATTTT; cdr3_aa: CASSLVGLGGYSNQPQHF
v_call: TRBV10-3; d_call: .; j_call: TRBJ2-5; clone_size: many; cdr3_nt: TGTGCCATCAGTGAGGCGGGAACTCAAGAGACCCAGTACTTC; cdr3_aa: CAISEAGTQETQYF
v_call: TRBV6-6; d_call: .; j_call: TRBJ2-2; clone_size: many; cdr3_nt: TGTGCCAGCAGGACCACCGGGGAGCTGTTTTTT; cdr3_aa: CASRTTGELFF
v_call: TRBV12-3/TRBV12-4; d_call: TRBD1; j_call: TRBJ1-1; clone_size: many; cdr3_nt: TGTGCCAGCAGTTTTTGGGGGACAGACCCGCGGGAAGCTTTCTTT; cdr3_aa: CASSFWGTDPREAFF
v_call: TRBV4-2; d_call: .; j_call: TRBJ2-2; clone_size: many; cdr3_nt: TGTGCCAGCAGCCCGACAGTGAACACCGGGGAGCTGTTTTTT; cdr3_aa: CASSPTVNTGELFF
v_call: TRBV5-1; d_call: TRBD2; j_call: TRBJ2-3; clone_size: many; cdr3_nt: TGCGCCAGCAGCTTGTATATTAGCGGGGGACCAGATACGCAGTATTTT; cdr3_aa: CASSLYISGGPDTQYF
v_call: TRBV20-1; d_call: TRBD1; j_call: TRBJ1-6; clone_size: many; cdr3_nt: TGCAGTGCCCGACCCGGGACAGGGGGCAATTCACCCCTCCACTTT; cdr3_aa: CSARPGTGGNSPLHF
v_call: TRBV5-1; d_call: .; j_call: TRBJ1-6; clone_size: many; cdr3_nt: TGCGCCAGCAGCTTGAGCGACAGTAATTCACCCCTCCACTTT; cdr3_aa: CASSLSDSNSPLHF
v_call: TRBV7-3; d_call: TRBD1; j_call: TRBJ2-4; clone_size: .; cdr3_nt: TGTGCCAGCAGCCCACAGGGGGGAAACATTCAGTACTTC; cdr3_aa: CASSPQGGNIQYF
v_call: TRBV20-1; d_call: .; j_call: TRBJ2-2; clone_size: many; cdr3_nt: TGCAGTGCTAAGGGAGGGGGCGACACCGGGGAGCTGTTTTTT; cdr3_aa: CSAKGGGDTGELFF
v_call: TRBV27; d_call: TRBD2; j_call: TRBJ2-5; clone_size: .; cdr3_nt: TGTGCCAGCAGTTTATTGTCCCCCGGGACTAGCGGGATCGTTCAAGAGACCCAGTACTTC; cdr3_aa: CASSLLSPGTSGIVQETQYF
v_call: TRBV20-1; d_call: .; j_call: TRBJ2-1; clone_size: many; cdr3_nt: TGCAGTGCTAGATTCCTCAATGAGCAGTTCTTC; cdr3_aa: CSARFLNEQFF
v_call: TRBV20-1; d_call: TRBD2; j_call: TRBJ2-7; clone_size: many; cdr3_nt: TGCAGTGAGGGGACTAGCGCCTACGAGCAGTACTTC; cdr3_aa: CSEGTSAYEQYF
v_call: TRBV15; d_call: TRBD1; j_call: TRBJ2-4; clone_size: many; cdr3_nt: TGTGCCACCAGCAGTAATTCGGGACAGAAAAACATTCAGTACTTC; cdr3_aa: CATSSNSGQKNIQYF
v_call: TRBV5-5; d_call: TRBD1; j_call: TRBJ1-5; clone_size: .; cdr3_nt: TGTGCCAGCAGGCCAGAGGACAGGGAATATAGCAATCAGCCCCAGCATTTT; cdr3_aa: CASRPEDREYSNQPQHF
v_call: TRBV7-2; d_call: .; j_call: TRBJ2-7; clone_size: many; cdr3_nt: TGTGCCAGCAGCTTACCCCCCCCAGGCTACGAGCAGTACTTC; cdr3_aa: CASSLPPPGYEQYF
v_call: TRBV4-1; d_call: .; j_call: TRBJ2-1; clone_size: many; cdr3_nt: TGCGCCAGCAGCCAGACAGGACTCTTGGATGAGCAGTTCTTC; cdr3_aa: CASSQTGLLDEQFF
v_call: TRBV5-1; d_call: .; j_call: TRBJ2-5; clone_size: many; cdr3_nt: TGCGCCAGCAGCTTTGGCGGGGCCAGTCAGGAGACCCAGTACTTC; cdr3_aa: CASSFGGASQETQYF
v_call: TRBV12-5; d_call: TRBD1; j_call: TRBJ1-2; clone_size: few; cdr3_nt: TGTGCTAGTGGCACCCATCCGGGACAGCGTAACTATGGCTACACCTTC; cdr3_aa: CASGTHPGQRNYGYTF
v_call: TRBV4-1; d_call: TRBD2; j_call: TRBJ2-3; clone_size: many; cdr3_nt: TGCGCCAGCAGCGCGCTTCCGGGGGGGAGTTGGACAGATACGCAGTATTTT; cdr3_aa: CASSALPGGSWTDTQYF
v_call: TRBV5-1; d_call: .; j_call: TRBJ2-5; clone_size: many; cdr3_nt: TGCGCCAGCAGCGGACAAGAGACCCAGTACTTC; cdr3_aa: CASSGQETQYF
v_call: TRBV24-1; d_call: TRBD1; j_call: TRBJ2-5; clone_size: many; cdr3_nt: TGTGCCACCAGCGCCGGGACAGGGTTCCAAGAGACCCAGTACTTC; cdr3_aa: CATSAGTGFQETQYF
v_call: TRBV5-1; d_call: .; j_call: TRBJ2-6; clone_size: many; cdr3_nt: TGCGCCAGCAGCTTGTTGGCAGCCCCTGGGGCCAACGTCCTGACTTTC; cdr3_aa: CASSLLAAPGANVLTF
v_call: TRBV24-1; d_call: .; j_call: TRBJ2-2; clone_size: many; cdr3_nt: TGTGCCACCAGTGATTTGGAGGCAGGGAACACCGGGGAGCTGTTTTTT; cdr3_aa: CATSDLEAGNTGELFF
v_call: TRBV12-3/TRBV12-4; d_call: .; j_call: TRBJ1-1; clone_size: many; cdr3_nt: TGTGCCAGCAGTTTTTTGAACACTGAAGCTTTCTTT; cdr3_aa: CASSFLNTEAFF
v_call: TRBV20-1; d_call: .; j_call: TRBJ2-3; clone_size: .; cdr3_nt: TGCAGTGCTAGAGCTGGTGGACTGAGCTACGTCACAGATACGCAGTATTTT; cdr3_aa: CSARAGGLSYVTDTQYF
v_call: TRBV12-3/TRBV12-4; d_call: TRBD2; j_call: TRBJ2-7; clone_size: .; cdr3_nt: TGTGCCAGCAGTTTTCGGACTAGCGGGAGAGGTTCCTACGAGCAGTACTTC; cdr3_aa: CASSFRTSGRGSYEQYF
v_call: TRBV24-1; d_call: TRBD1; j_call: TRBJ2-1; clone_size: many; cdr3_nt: TGTGCCACCAGCCACCGGGACAGGGTCAATGAGCAGTTCTTC; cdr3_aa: CATSHRDRVNEQFF
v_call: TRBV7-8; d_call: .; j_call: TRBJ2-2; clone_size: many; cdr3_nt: TGTGCCAGCAGCTTAGAAAGGCTAGCGCGTACGAACACCGGGGAGCTGTTTTTT; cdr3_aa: CASSLERLARTNTGELFF
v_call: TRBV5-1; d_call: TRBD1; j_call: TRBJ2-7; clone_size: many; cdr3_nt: TGCGCCAGCAGGCCCGCCGGGACAGGGGGCCACGAGCAGTACTTC; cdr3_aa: CASRPAGTGGHEQYF
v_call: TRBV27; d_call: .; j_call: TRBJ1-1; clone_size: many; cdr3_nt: TGTGCCAGCACCCAAAGTCTAGGAATGAACACTGAAGCTTTCTTT; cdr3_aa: CASTQSLGMNTEAFF
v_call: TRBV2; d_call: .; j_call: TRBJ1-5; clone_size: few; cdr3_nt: TGTGCCAGCAACGTACAGGGACCAAATCAGCCCCAGCATTTT; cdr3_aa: CASNVQGPNQPQHF
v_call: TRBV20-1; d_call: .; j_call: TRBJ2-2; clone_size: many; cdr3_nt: TGCAGTGCTAGCCATAGCGGTTGGGGCCTCGCGAACACCGGGGAGCTGTTTTTT; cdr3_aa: CSASHSGWGLANTGELFF
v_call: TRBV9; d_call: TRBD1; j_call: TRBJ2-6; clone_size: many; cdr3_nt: TGTGCCAGCAGCGCAAGGACAGGGGTCGGGGCCAACGTCCTGACTTTC; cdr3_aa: CASSARTGVGANVLTF
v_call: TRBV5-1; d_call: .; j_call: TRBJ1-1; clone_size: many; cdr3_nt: TGCGCCAGCAGCTTCCCAGGGATGAACACTGAAGCTTTCTTT; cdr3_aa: CASSFPGMNTEAFF
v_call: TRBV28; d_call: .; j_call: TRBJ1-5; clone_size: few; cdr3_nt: TGTGCCAGCAGGGGCGACACGGGAAGGGGGCCCCAGCATTTT; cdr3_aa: CASRGDTGRGPQHF
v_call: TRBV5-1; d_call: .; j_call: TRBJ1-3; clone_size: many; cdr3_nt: TGCGCCAGCAGCGTGGACGCACAGGGTACGAGAAACACCATATATTTT; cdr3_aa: CASSVDAQGTRNTIYF